The rows below give T cell receptor beta chains drawn from one sample of a study of OX40 agonist ivuxolimab in advanced cancers. Only in-frame clones appear in the TCRdb table, and some are missing; sequencing was by immunoSEQ multiplex PCR. The table lists roughly 80,000 clones, 80% to 90% of them singletons. The sequenced sample was CD4+ or CD8+ T cells sorted from blood, obtained in a trial of the OX40 agonist ivuxolimab. All receptors derive from an adult with an advanced solid tumor such as melanoma, head and neck, liver or kidney cancer. The CDR3 runs from the conserved cysteine through the conserved F or W. D genes are given only for firm matches. Size tells how often a clone was seen (once, few, many) or the class of an expanded clone, and some rows leave it out.

v_call	j_call	d_call	cdr3_length	clone_size	cdr3_nt	cdr3_aa
TRBV5-4	TRBJ2-1	NA	15	once	TGTGCCAGCAGCTTGGTCAGCGGCTCCTACAATGAGCAGTTCTTC	CASSLVSGSYNEQFF
TRBV6-5	TRBJ2-7	NA	11	once	TGTGCCAGCAGCTCTGTTTACGAGCAGTACTTC	CASSSVYEQYF
TRBV6-1	TRBJ1-2	TRBD1	14	NA	TGTGCCAGCAGTGGACAGGGCAGGGATTATGGCTACACCTTC	CASSGQGRDYGYTF
TRBV7-9	TRBJ1-2	TRBD1	16	NA	TGTGCCAGCAGCTTAGGTGGGACAGCCTCTAACTATGGCTACACCTTC	CASSLGGTASNYGYTF
TRBV28	TRBJ2-5	NA	14	NA	TGTGCCAGCAGCTACGGCCAGGTCCAAGAGACCCAGTACTTC	CASSYGQVQETQYF
TRBV9	TRBJ2-5	NA	13	NA	TGTGCCAGCAGCAGGGGACAAAGAGAGACCCAGTACTTC	CASSRGQRETQYF
TRBV5-8	TRBJ1-4	NA	16	NA	TGTGCCAGCAGGGGACCTCGACAGGCTCCTAATGAAAAACTGTTTTTT	CASRGPRQAPNEKLFF
TRBV18	TRBJ2-1	NA	17	NA	TGTGCCAGCTCACCAGCTTCAGTCCGGAGCTCCTACAATGAGCAGTTCTTC	CASSPASVRSSYNEQFF
TRBV7-2	TRBJ2-2	TRBD2	16	NA	TGTGCCAGCAGTTCGTGGCTAGCGGGGGGCCCCGGGGAGCTGTTTTTT	CASSSWLAGGPGELFF
TRBV7-3	TRBJ2-1	TRBD2	15	NA	TGTGCCAGCAGGCTTCAAGCGGGAGGGCGGAATGAGCAGTTCTTC	CASRLQAGGRNEQFF